The rows below give T cell receptor beta chains drawn from one sample of a study of blood T cell repertoires in COVID-19. The data were produced by immunoSEQ multiplex PCR, yet TCRdb's version contains in-frame clones alone and is incomplete. The profile shows roughly 140,000 clones, around 76% of them singletons. Sequenced material: peripheral blood. The receptors were gathered from a man between 60 and 75 years old with acute or convalescent COVID-19. The conserved cysteine and the conserved F or W are not part of the CDR3 here. Clone size is shown for a subset of rows, as once, few, many or a class of expanded clone.

clone_size: NA
j_call: TRBJ1-5
v_call: TRBV5-1
cdr3_aa: ASSLANYTGTGLHYSNQPQH

clone_size: few
j_call: TRBJ1-3
v_call: TRBV9
cdr3_aa: ASSTISGNTIY

clone_size: NA
j_call: TRBJ2-7
v_call: TRBV5-6
cdr3_aa: ASSPGRGTGEQY

clone_size: NA
j_call: TRBJ2-7
v_call: TRBV29-1
cdr3_aa: SVLYGAYEQY

clone_size: NA
j_call: TRBJ2-3
v_call: TRBV2
cdr3_aa: ASRAPLRGRGTDTQY

clone_size: NA
j_call: TRBJ2-5
v_call: TRBV18
cdr3_aa: ASSPGTSGQETQY

clone_size: NA
j_call: TRBJ2-1
v_call: TRBV7-2
cdr3_aa: ASSLTRRAGEQF

clone_size: NA
j_call: TRBJ2-5
v_call: TRBV23-1
cdr3_aa: ASSQSESLAGVRAKETQY

clone_size: NA
j_call: TRBJ2-7
v_call: TRBV19
cdr3_aa: ASSYDRGGYEQY

clone_size: NA
j_call: TRBJ1-2
v_call: TRBV5-1
cdr3_aa: ASRSTGATYGYT

clone_size: few
j_call: TRBJ2-3
v_call: TRBV19
cdr3_aa: APHKKPSAGVVSTDTQY

clone_size: NA
j_call: TRBJ2-5
v_call: TRBV28
cdr3_aa: ASSLASRPETQY

clone_size: NA
j_call: TRBJ1-3
v_call: TRBV9
cdr3_aa: ASSTWTGGFGNTIY

clone_size: NA
j_call: TRBJ1-2
v_call: TRBV5-1
cdr3_aa: ASRITQNYGYT

clone_size: NA
j_call: TRBJ2-5
v_call: TRBV4-2
cdr3_aa: ASSQDLTHQETQY

clone_size: NA
j_call: TRBJ2-1
v_call: TRBV9
cdr3_aa: ASSVREYTGLGNEQF

clone_size: NA
j_call: TRBJ2-7
v_call: TRBV18
cdr3_aa: ASSPPGLAGVHEQY

clone_size: NA
j_call: TRBJ2-5
v_call: TRBV9
cdr3_aa: ASSVAAGAIQETQY

clone_size: NA
j_call: TRBJ2-5
v_call: TRBV29-1
cdr3_aa: SVGGTSGTQETQY

clone_size: NA
j_call: TRBJ1-2
v_call: TRBV9
cdr3_aa: ASSLRTKGARGYT

clone_size: NA
j_call: TRBJ2-7
v_call: TRBV4-1
cdr3_aa: ASSHRQGAGYEQY

clone_size: NA
j_call: TRBJ1-2
v_call: TRBV6-1
cdr3_aa: ASSVSSVLANYGYT

clone_size: NA
j_call: TRBJ2-1
v_call: TRBV4-1
cdr3_aa: ASSPRTSRDEQF

clone_size: NA
j_call: TRBJ2-5
v_call: TRBV4-2
cdr3_aa: ASSQDSRGKTQY